This T cell receptor (beta chain) was sequenced during a study of T cell changes during pregnancy in multiple sclerosis. Sequencing used immunoSEQ multiplex PCR; TCRdb keeps in-frame clones, though not all of them. Among about 48,000 clones listed, just over 85% were seen once. Looked up from germline, CDR1 is MNHNY and CDR2 is SVGAGI (reference sequence). CDR3 size: 11 residues. This receptor was obtained from a female donor with multiple sclerosis, enrolled in a pregnancy study. The chain has TRBV6-6 and TRBJ1-3, with TRBD1 as a possible D gene (5 bases). Sequenced material: CD4+ T cells from peripheral blood mononuclear cells, taken in the second trimester of pregnancy. For the CDR3, the DNA is TGTGCGGGGGGCTCTGGAAACACCATATATTTT. This gives the protein CAGGSGNTIYF.